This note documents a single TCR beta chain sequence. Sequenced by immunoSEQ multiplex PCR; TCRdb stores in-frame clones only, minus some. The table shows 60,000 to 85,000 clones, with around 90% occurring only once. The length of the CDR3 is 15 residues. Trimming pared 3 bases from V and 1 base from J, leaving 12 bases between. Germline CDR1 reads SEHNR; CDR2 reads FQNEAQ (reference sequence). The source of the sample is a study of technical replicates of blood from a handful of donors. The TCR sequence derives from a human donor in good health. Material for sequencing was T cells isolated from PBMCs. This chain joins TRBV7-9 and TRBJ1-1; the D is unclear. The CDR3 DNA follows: TGTGCCAGCAGCTTTTCCCGGGTCTCGAACACTGAAGCTTTCTTT. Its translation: CASSFSRVSNTEAFF.